This TCR beta chain was observed in a study of blood T cell repertoires in COVID-19. The CDR3 totals 14 residues. Germline CDR1 reads MNHEY; CDR2 reads SVGEGT. The V end was cut by 0 bases, the J end by 8 bases, with 11 bases between. This table comes from immunoSEQ multiplex PCR, and its TCRdb copy is limited to in-frame clones, with some not included. The sample includes about 250,000 clones, roughly 86% of them seen just once. The sequenced material came from peripheral blood. The V call is TRBV6-2 or TRBV6-3, the J call TRBJ1-5; D remains unclear. This receptor was identified in a woman aged 25 to 39 with acute or convalescent COVID-19. The CDR3 DNA reads TGTGCCAGCAGTTACTCGAGGGTGATGAAGCCCCAGCATTTT. Its protein product is CASSYSRVMKPQHF.